What follows describes a single TCR beta chain. Other DNA sequences within the sample encode an identical CDR3. This sample is drawn from a study of blood T cell repertoires in COVID-19. Looking at the study overall: Acute and convalescent COVID-19 samples came from the United States, Italy and Spain. T cells, B-cell-depleted T cells, or PBMCs provided the cDNA or gDNA that served as material.

In the original workflow: Reference gene primer amplification gave nucleated cell count estimates. Data came from immunoSEQ multiplex PCR; TCRdb stores just in-frame clones and leaves some out. From that table come the V and J calls and clone size; the DNA was used to work out D and trimming. The data contain fewer than 450,000 clones, 70% to 90% of them singletons. This clonotype originated in a woman in her 40s with acute COVID-19. Material for sequencing was PBMCs or T cells enriched from blood (not recorded which).

CDR3 region: CASSLVAGRSTDTQYF. The CDR3 nucleotides are TGTGCCAGCAGCTTAGTGGCGGGGAGGAGCACAGATACGCAGTATTTT. This chain links TRBV7-8 with TRBJ2-3; TRBD2 is a possible D gene (6 bases). This CDR3 is 16 amino acids long. From germline, CDR1 is SGHVS and CDR2 FQNEAQ. The V end lost 1 base, the J end lost 0 bases, and 11 bases lay between the germline ends.